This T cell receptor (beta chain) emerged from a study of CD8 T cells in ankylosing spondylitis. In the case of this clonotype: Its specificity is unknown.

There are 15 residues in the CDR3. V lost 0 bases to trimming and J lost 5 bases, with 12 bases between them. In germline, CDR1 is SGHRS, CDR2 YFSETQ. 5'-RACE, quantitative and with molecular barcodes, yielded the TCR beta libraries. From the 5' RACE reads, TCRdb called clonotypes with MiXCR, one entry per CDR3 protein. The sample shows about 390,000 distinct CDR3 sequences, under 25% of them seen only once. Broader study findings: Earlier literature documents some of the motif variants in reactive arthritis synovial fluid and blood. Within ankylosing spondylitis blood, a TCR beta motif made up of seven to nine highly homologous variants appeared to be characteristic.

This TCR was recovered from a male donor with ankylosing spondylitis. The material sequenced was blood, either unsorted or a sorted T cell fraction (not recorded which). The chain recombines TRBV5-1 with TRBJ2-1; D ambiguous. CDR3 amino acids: CASSLAVGSHNEQFF. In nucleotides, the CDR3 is TGCGCCAGCAGCTTGGCCGTCGGGTCCCACAATGAGCAGTTCTTC.